The T cell receptor (beta chain) under discussion was sequenced for a study of monozygotic twins with inflammatory bowel disease. General study points: Inverse Simpson values showed less TCRbeta diversity in IBD patients than in their healthy co-twins.

UMIs were attached via template switching, each with a 6-nucleotide sample barcode. TCRdb reprocessed the 5' RACE reads, with one entry per CDR3 protein and no DNA. Here the sample table reports 330,000 or so distinct CDR3 sequences. This CDR3 is built from 17 residues. Germline CDR1 is SGHRS and CDR2 is YFSETQ. Phlebotomy per donor yielded a single 2.5 ml blood sample. Total RNA was isolated from whole blood without T cell sorting. Concerning this clonotype: What it recognizes is unknown.

The genes are TRBV5-1 and TRBJ1-3; TCRdb's D call of TRBD1 is untestable without DNA. Sequenced material: blood. The receptor comes from a human donor with ulcerative colitis or Crohn's disease, or a healthy co-twin of an affected twin (not recorded which). The CDR3 sequence: CASSLAGRQGSGNTIYF. The full variable domain, rest sourced from reference TRBV5-1 and TRBJ1-3, is KAGVTQTPRYLIKTRGQQVTLSCSPISGHRSVSWYQQTPGQGLQFLFEYFSETQRNKGNFPGRFSGRQFSNSRSEMNVSTLELGDSALYLCASSLAGRQGSGNTIYFGEGSWLTVV.